This T cell receptor beta chain was identified in a study of blood T cell repertoires in COVID-19. For the study at large: PBMCs, B-cell-depleted T cells, or T cells provided the cDNA or gDNA that made up the material.

The table came from immunoSEQ multiplex PCR; TCRdb's copy has only in-frame clones and leaves some out. Of 45,000 or so clones in the sample, around nine tenths were seen once. The trim removed 1 base at V and 1 base at J, leaving 9 bases unmatched. From germline, CDR1 is SGHVS and CDR2 FNYEAQ. The CDR3 is made up of 17 amino acids. The sequence was obtained from a middle-aged man with COVID-19, enrolled during active disease. This rearrangement joins TRBV7-6 to TRBJ2-7, with 8 positions matching TRBD2. The sample comprised peripheral blood. The CDR3 is CASSLVAAGASSYEQYF. The DNA for the CDR3 is TGTGCCAGCAGCTTAGTTGCAGCGGGAGCCTCGTCCTACGAGCAGTACTTC. The full variable domain, with the rest looked up from reference TRBV7-6 and TRBJ2-7, is GAGVSQSPRYKVTKRGQDVALRCDPISGHVSLYWYRQALGQGPEFLTYFNYEAQQDKSGLPNDRFSAERPEGSISTLTIQRTEQRDSAMYRCASSLVAAGASSYEQYFGPGTRLTVT.